This T cell receptor beta chain was sequenced during a study of cytotoxic CD8 clonotypes in ibrutinib-treated CLL. Assay used: immunoSEQ multiplex PCR; TCRdb lists only in-frame clones, some missing. The table lists 55,000 to 85,000 clones, 90% of them singletons. The germline V gene has CDR1 MDHEN and CDR2 SYDVKM. The germline V and J ends were trimmed by 7 bases and 2 bases, with 16 bases remaining between them. The CDR3 totals 15 residues. Sequencing was performed on PBMCs, taken after 12 months of ibrutinib treatment. This clonotype was sampled from a human donor with chronic lymphocytic leukemia. The J gene is TRBJ2-3, the V gene TRBV28; no clear D gene. Here the CDR3 DNA reads TGTGCCAGCACCTCGGGTGGGTCGGACACAGATACGCAGTATTTT. Its protein product is CASTSGGSDTDTQYF.